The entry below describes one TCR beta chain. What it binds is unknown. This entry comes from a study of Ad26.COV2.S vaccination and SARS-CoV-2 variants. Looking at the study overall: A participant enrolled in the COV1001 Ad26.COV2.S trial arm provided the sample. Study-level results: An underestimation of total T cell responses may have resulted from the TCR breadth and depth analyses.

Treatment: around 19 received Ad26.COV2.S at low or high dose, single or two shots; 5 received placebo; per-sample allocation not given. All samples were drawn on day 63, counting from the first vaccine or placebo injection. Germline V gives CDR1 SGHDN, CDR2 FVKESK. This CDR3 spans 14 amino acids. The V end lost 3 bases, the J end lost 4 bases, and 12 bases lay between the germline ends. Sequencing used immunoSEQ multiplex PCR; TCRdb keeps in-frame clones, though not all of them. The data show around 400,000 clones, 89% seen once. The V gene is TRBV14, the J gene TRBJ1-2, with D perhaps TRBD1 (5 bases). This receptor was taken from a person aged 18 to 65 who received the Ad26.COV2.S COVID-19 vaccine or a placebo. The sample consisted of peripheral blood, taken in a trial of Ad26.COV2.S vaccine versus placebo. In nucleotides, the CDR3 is TGTGCCAGCAGCCAGTCAGGGTCCCGCTATGGCTACACCTTC. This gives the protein CASSQSGSRYGYTF.